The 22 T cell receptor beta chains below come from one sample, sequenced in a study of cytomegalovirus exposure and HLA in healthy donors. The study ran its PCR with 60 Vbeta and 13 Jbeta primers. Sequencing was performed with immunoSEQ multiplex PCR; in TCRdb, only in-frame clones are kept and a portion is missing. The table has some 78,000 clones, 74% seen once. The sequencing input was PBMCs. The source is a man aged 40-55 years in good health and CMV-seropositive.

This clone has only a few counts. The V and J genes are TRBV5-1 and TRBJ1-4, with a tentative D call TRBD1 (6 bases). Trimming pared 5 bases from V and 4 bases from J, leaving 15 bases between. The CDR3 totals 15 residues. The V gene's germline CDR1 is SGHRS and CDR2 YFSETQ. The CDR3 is CASRESTGHNEKLFF. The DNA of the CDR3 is TGCGCCAGCAGGGAATCGACAGGCCATAATGAAAAACTGTTTTTT.

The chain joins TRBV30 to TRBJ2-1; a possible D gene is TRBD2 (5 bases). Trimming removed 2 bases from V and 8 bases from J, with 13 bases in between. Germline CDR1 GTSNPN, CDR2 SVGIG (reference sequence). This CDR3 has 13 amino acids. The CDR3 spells CAWSRTAGHEQFF. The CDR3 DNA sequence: TGTGCCTGGAGTAGGACTGCAGGTCATGAGCAGTTCTTC.

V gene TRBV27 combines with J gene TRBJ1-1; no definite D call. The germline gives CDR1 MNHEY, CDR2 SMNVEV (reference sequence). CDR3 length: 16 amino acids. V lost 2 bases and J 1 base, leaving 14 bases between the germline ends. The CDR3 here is CASSLRTPRGNTEAFF. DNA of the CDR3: TGTGCCAGCAGTTTACGAACACCCAGAGGGAACACTGAAGCTTTCTTT.

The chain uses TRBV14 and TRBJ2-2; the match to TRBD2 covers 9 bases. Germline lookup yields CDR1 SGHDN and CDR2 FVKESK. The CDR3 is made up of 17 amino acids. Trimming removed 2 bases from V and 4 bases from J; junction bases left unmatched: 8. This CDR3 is CASSQPLGLAITGELFF. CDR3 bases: TGTGCCAGCAGCCAACCCCTAGGACTAGCGATCACCGGGGAGCTGTTTTTT.

This CDR3 reads CASLDGGGTDTQYF. The CDR3, as DNA: TGTGCCAGCCTTGACGGCGGGGGCACAGATACGCAGTATTTT. The V call is TRBV19, the J call TRBJ2-3, with a tentative D call TRBD2 (6 bases). V lost 9 bases, J lost 1 base, and 14 bases lay in between. In germline, CDR1 is LNHDA, CDR2 SQIVND (reference sequence). The length of the CDR3 is 14 residues.

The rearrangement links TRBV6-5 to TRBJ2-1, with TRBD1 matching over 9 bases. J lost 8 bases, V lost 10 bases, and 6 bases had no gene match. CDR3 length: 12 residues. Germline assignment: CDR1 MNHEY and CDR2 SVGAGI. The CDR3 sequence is CAIRTGADEQFF. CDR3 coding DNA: TGTGCCATACGGACAGGGGCGGATGAGCAGTTCTTC.

The CDR3 DNA reads as TGTGCCAGCACCCCAGACTTGGGACACCGCACAGATACGCAGTATTTT. Translated, it gives CASTPDLGHRTDTQYF. This sequence joins TRBV28 and TRBJ2-3, with a weak D call TRBD1 (6 bases). The CDR3 is made up of 16 amino acids. The V gene lost 7 bases and the J gene lost 1 base, with 18 bases spanning the gap. Germline V CDR1 and CDR2: MDHEN, SYDVKM.

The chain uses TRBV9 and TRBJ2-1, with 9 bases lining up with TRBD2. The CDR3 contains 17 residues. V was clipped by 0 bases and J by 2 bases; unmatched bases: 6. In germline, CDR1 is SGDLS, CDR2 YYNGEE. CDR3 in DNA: TGTGCCAGCAGCGTAGCCGGGAGCGGGGGGACCTACAATGAGCAGTTCTTC. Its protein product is CASSVAGSGGTYNEQFF.

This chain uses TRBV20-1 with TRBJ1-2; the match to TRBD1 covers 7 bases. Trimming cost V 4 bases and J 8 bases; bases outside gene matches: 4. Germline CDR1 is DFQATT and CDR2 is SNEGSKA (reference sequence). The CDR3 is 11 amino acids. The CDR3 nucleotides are TGCAGTGCTACGGGACAGCTAGGCTACACCTTC. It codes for CSATGQLGYTF.

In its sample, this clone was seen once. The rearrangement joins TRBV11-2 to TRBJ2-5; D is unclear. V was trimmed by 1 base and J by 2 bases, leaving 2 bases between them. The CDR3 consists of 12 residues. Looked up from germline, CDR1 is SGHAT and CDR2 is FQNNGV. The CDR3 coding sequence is TGTGCCAGCAGCTTAGTACAAGAGACCCAGTACTTC. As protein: CASSLVQETQYF.

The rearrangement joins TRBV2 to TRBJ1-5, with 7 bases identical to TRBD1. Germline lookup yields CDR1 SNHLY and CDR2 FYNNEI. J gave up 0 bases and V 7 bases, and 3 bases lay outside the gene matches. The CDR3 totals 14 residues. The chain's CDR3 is CASMDRHSNQPQHF. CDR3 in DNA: TGTGCCAGCATGGACAGGCATAGCAATCAGCCCCAGCATTTT.

The CDR3 nucleotides are TGCGCCAGCAGCCGCACAGGGGGGAGTTCACCCCTCCACTTT. Amino acids: CASSRTGGSSPLHF. V gene TRBV5-1 combines with J gene TRBJ1-6, with TRBD1 identical over 8 bases. J gave up 9 bases and V 4 bases, and 6 bases lay outside the gene matches. The germline V gene has CDR1 SGHRS and CDR2 YFSETQ. This CDR3 spans 14 amino acids.

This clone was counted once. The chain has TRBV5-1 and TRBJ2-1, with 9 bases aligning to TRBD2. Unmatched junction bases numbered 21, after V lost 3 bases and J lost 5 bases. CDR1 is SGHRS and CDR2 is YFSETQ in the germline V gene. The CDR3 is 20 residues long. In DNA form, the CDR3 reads TGCGCCAGCAGCTCGCAAGGGTGGGTCTTGGCGGGGGGGCCTGACAATGAGCAGTTCTTC. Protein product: CASSSQGWVLAGGPDNEQFF.

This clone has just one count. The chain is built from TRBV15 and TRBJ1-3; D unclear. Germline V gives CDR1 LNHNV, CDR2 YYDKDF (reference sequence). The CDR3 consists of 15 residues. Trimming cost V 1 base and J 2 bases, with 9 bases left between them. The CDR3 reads CATSRVGKAGNTIYF. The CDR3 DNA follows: TGTGCCACCAGCAGAGTCGGGAAGGCTGGAAACACCATATATTTT.

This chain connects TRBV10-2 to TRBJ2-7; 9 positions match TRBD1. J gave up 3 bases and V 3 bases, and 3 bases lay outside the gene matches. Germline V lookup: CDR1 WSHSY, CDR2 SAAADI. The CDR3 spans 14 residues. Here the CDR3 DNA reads TGCGCCAGCAGTGATCCGACAGGGGGCTACGAGCAGTACTTC. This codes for CASSDPTGGYEQYF.

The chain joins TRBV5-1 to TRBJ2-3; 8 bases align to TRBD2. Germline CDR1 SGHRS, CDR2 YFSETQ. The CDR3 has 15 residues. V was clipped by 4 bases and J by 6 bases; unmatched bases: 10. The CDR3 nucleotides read TGCGCCAGCAGCCCCAGCGGGAGAGAGGGGGATACGCAGTATTTT. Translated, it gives CASSPSGREGDTQYF.

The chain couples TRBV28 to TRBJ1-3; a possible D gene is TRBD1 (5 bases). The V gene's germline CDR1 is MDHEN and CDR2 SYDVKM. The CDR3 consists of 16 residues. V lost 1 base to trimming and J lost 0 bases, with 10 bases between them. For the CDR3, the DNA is TGTGCCAGCAGTTTATCTGGGGACTACTCTGGAAACACCATATATTTT. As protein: CASSLSGDYSGNTIYF.

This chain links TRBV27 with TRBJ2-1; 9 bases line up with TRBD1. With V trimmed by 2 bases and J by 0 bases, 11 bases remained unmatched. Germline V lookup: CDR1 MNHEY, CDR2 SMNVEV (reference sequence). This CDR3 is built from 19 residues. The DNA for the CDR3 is TGTGCCAGCAGTTTACTCGGACAGGGGAACGCACACTCCTACAATGAGCAGTTCTTC. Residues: CASSLLGQGNAHSYNEQFF.

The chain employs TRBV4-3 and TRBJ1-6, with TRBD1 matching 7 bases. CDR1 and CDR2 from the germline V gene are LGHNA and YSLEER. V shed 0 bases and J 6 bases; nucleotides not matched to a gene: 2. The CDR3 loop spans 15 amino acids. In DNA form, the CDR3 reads TGCGCCAGCAGCCAAGATAGACAGGGTAATTCACCCCTCCACTTT. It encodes CASSQDRQGNSPLHF.

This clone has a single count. In DNA form, the CDR3 reads TGTGCCAGCAGTTTATCCCTCAGGATCGATCAGCCCCAGCATTTT. As protein: CASSLSLRIDQPQHF. The chain joins TRBV27 to TRBJ1-5; D remains ambiguous. The CDR3 sequence is 15 residues long. Trimming left V 0 bases short and J 5 bases short, with 11 bases between. Germline values: CDR1 MNHEY, CDR2 SMNVEV (reference sequence).

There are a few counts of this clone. CDR3 sequence reads: CASTDVPGDEQFF. CDR3 coding DNA: TGTGCCAGCACAGACGTCCCCGGGGATGAGCAGTTCTTC. The rearrangement links TRBV7-9 to TRBJ2-1; possibly TRBD2 for D (5 bases). The V and J ends lost 7 bases and 8 bases respectively, with 15 bases between them. The CDR3 covers 13 residues. The germline gives CDR1 SEHNR, CDR2 FQNEAQ (reference sequence).

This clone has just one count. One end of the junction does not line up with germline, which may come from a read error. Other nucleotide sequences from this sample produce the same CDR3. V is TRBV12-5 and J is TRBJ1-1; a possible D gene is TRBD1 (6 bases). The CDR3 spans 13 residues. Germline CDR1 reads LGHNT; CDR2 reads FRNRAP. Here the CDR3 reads CASGLRGNTEAFF. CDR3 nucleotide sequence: TGTGCTAGTGGTTTGAGGGGGAACACTGAGGCTTTCTTT.